These T cell receptor beta chains were read from a single sample in a study of molecular identifiers for immune sequencing clone quantification. TCRdb recomputed calls from the PCR reads with MiXCR, one row per CDR3 protein. The repertoire has more than 70,000 distinct CDR3 sequences, about 21% of them found once; the top ten carry around 1%. Sequences were obtained from naive CD8+ T cells from blood, with Jurkat cell RNA spiked in. These receptors were taken from a human donor in good health. Some libraries in this study had Jurkat cell RNA spiked in. CDR3s include the opening cysteine and the closing phenylalanine or tryptophan. Fields, in order: clone size, J gene, D gene, V gene, CDR3 DNA, CDR3 protein. A D gene is named only where the DNA matches it firmly. Size is omitted from some rows. Given values are once, few, many or a class for expanded clones.

>few|TRBJ1-1|TRBD1|TRBV4-1
TGCGCCAGCAGCCACCTGCCGGGACAGGGGGCCGGCCACAAAAAGAACACTGAAGCTTTCTTT
CASSHLPGQGAGHKKNTEAFF
>NA|TRBJ1-5|NA|TRBV13
TGTGCCAGCACCCAGGGACTGGACAATCAGCCCCAGCATTTT
CASTQGLDNQPQHF
>NA|TRBJ2-7|TRBD2|TRBV28
TGTGCCAGCAGTTTTGCTAGCGGGAGTGTTTTCTACGAGCAGTACTTC
CASSFASGSVFYEQYF
>many|TRBJ1-2|TRBD1|TRBV30
TGTGCCTTCGGGACAGGAGTCCCGAAGGTCTATGGCTACACCTTC
CAFGTGVPKVYGYTF
>NA|TRBJ2-3|TRBD2|TRBV27
TGTGCCAGCAGTTTTCGGGAGGCACTCTACACAGATACGCAGTATTTT
CASSFREALYTDTQYF
>many|TRBJ2-3|TRBD2|TRBV5-1
TGCGCCAGCAGCTTGGCTAGCGGGATTAGCACAGATACGCAGTATTTT
CASSLASGISTDTQYF
>NA|TRBJ1-1|NA|TRBV27
TGTGCCAGCAGTTTATCGGCGGGTTACACTGAAGCTTTCTTT
CASSLSAGYTEAFF
>NA|TRBJ1-1|NA|TRBV6-2/TRBV6-3
TGTGCCAGCAGTTACCTTCCTCCCGGGTTGGACACTGAAGCTTTCTTT
CASSYLPPGLDTEAFF
>many|TRBJ1-5|NA|TRBV5-5
TGTGCCAGCAGCTTGACGGAGCATGCTTATAGCAATCAGCCCCAGCATTTT
CASSLTEHAYSNQPQHF
>many|TRBJ2-2|TRBD1|TRBV7-6
TGTGCCAGCAGCCCTATCCTAACAGGGGGCAGGAACACCGGGGAGCTGTTTTTT
CASSPILTGGRNTGELFF
>few|TRBJ1-2|NA|TRBV7-2
TGTGCCAGCAGCTTAGTTTTGAGGGGTAGTGATGGCTACACCTTC
CASSLVLRGSDGYTF
>many|TRBJ2-1|NA|TRBV28
TGTGCCAGCAGTTTAGGTCAACCTGAGCAGTTCTTC
CASSLGQPEQFF
>many|TRBJ2-1|NA|TRBV25-1
TGTGCCAGCCGTGGGGGGGGCGGTGAGCAGTTCTTC
CASRGGGGEQFF
>many|TRBJ2-2|NA|TRBV6-5
TGTGCCAGCAGTTACAGGGCGAACACCGGGGAGCTGTTTTTT
CASSYRANTGELFF
>many|TRBJ2-7|TRBD1|TRBV5-1
TGCGCCAGCAGCTACGGGACAGACTACGAGCAGTACTTC
CASSYGTDYEQYF
>many|TRBJ1-1|NA|TRBV27
TGTGCCAGCAGTTTATTGGCAAGGGGCACTGAAGCTTTCTTT
CASSLLARGTEAFF
>many|TRBJ2-7|NA|TRBV7-6
TGTGCCAGCAGCCCGGACAGCTCCTACGAGCAGTACTTC
CASSPDSSYEQYF
>NA|TRBJ2-7|TRBD1|TRBV20-1
TGCAGTGCAGGCCGACAGGGGAGCCGGAGAGCGCCAACTTTCCACGAGCAGTACTTC
CSAGRQGSRRAPTFHEQYF
>many|TRBJ2-3|NA|TRBV13
TGTGCCAGCGCTATGTTCACAGATACGCAGTATTTT
CASAMFTDTQYF
>many|TRBJ1-5|TRBD1|TRBV9
TGTGCCAGCAGCGTGCAGGGGGCGGTTAATCAGCCCCAGCATTTT
CASSVQGAVNQPQHF
>NA|TRBJ2-5|NA|TRBV2
TGTGCCAGCAGTGAACAGGGGGGGTGGGAGACCCAGTACTTT
CASSEQGGWETQYF
>NA|TRBJ2-7|NA|TRBV7-6
TGTGCCAGCAGCTTAGTTTCAGACAGCAGCTCCTACGAGCAGTACTTC
CASSLVSDSSSYEQYF
>many|TRBJ2-7|NA|TRBV6-2/TRBV6-3
TGTGCCAGCAGCCAACTCGGGGGCGGGAGAGCCCACGAGCAGTACTTC
CASSQLGGGRAHEQYF
>few|TRBJ1-2|NA|TRBV4-1
TGCGCCAGCAGCCAAGGTCCAAGGCTGCCCGGCTACACCTTC
CASSQGPRLPGYTF
>few|TRBJ1-1|TRBD1|TRBV27
TGTGCCAGCAGTCAGACAGGGTACAACACTGAAGCTTTCTTT
CASSQTGYNTEAFF
>many|TRBJ2-1|TRBD1|TRBV30
TGTGCCTGGAGCCTGACAGGGGTTGAGCAGTTCTTC
CAWSLTGVEQFF
>many|TRBJ2-3|TRBD1|TRBV7-9
TGTGCCAGCAGCTTAGTCGTCAGGGGGTCGTCAGATACGCAGTATTTT
CASSLVVRGSSDTQYF
>many|TRBJ1-5|NA|TRBV9
TGTGCCAGCAGCGTAGGTGACAGCCGCAATCAGCCCCAGCATTTT
CASSVGDSRNQPQHF
>many|TRBJ1-2|TRBD1|TRBV7-9
TGTGCCAGCAGCCAAGCCGGGACAGGGTATGGCTACACCTTC
CASSQAGTGYGYTF
>few|TRBJ1-2|NA|TRBV20-1
TGCAGTGCTAGAGATGGAGGACAGACTTACCACTATGGCTACACCTTC
CSARDGGQTYHYGYTF
>NA|TRBJ2-7|NA|TRBV28
TGTGCCAGCTCCAGGGGATCTAGAAACTACGAGCAGTACTTC
CASSRGSRNYEQYF
>NA|TRBJ1-1|TRBD1|TRBV19
TGTGCCAGTCGTATAGGACAGGGGAACACTGAAGCTTTCTTT
CASRIGQGNTEAFF
>many|TRBJ2-2|TRBD2|TRBV24-1
TGTGCCACCAGTGACCTACTAGCGGGAGGGCCCGGGGAGCTGTTTTTT
CATSDLLAGGPGELFF
>NA|TRBJ2-2|TRBD1|TRBV6-4
TGTGCCAGCAGTGTATACAGGGGACACGGGGAGCTGTTTTTT
CASSVYRGHGELFF
>many|TRBJ1-1|NA|TRBV5-1
TGCGCCAGCAGCCCTTCGGGGGCGGATGGGACTGAAGCTTTCTTT
CASSPSGADGTEAFF
>few|TRBJ2-5|NA|TRBV9
TGTGCCAGCAGCGTAGAAGGGGACCAAGAGACCCAGTACTTC
CASSVEGDQETQYF
>many|TRBJ1-1|NA|TRBV12-3/TRBV12-4
TGTGCCAGCGGGAGTCGGGTCGAAGCTTTCTTT
CASGSRVEAFF
>many|TRBJ2-2|NA|TRBV30
TGTGCCTGGAGTGCCAGCATTGGGGGGGAGCTGTTTTTT
CAWSASIGGELFF
>medium-sized|TRBJ2-3|NA|TRBV4-1
TGCGCCAGCAGCCAAGCTCAGGGAGGTTTCCTCACAGATACGCAGTATTTT
CASSQAQGGFLTDTQYF
>NA|TRBJ1-6|TRBD1|TRBV2
TGTGCCAGCAGTGAAGCTCCTTGGGACAGGGAGGCTAATTCACCCCTCCACTTT
CASSEAPWDREANSPLHF
>many|TRBJ2-5|TRBD2|TRBV20-1
TGCAGTGCTAGACAACTAGCGGGAGGAATCCAGTACTTC
CSARQLAGGIQYF
>NA|TRBJ1-3|NA|TRBV4-1
TGCGCCAGCAGCCGTGGAAACACCATATATTTT
CASSRGNTIYF
>few|TRBJ2-2|NA|TRBV28
TGTGCCAGCAGTGGCCTTGCAGCGACAACCTCGAACACCGGGGAGCTGTTTTTT
CASSGLAATTSNTGELFF
>NA|TRBJ2-7|NA|TRBV6-6
TGTGCCAGCAGTTACTCGTTACCATTTCACGAGCAGTACTTC
CASSYSLPFHEQYF
>NA|TRBJ1-1|NA|TRBV13
TGTGCCTGCAGCTCGCGCCGGGACCTGAACACTGAAGCTTTCTTT
CACSSRRDLNTEAFF
>many|TRBJ1-4|TRBD1|TRBV24-1
TGTGCCACCAGTGATTCGGGACAGGGAGGTGAAAAACTGTTTTTT
CATSDSGQGGEKLFF
>NA|TRBJ2-1|TRBD2|TRBV19
TGTGCCAGTCGCCTAGGAATCGGACTAGCCCATGAGCAGTTCTTC
CASRLGIGLAHEQFF
>many|TRBJ1-1|TRBD1|TRBV7-8
TGTGCCAGCAGCCCAGGGGGTATCAACACTGAAGCTTTCTTT
CASSPGGINTEAFF
>many|TRBJ1-2|NA|TRBV30
TGTGCCTGGGGGGACGGACTGAACTATGGCTACACCTTC
CAWGDGLNYGYTF
>few|TRBJ1-2|NA|TRBV20-1
TGCAGTGCTGGGGGGGGGCCCCTTACTAACTATGGCTACACCTTC
CSAGGGPLTNYGYTF
>NA|TRBJ2-2|NA|TRBV20-1
TGCAGTGCTAGCGTTCACCAGGGCCGGGACACCGGGGAGCTGTTTTTT
CSASVHQGRDTGELFF
>once|TRBJ1-1|NA|TRBV6-2/TRBV6-3
TGTGCCAGCGGTTACTCGTTGTGGGGCGAAGCTTTCTTT
CASGYSLWGEAFF
>NA|TRBJ1-1|NA|TRBV7-9
TGTGCCAGCACACAGATGTACACTGAAGCTTTCTTT
CASTQMYTEAFF
>many|TRBJ2-2|NA|TRBV19
TGTGCCAGTAGTGAGGGGGCCGGGGAGCTGTTTTTT
CASSEGAGELFF
>few|TRBJ1-2|NA|TRBV20-1
TGCAGTGCTAGAGATTTTGGCAGGGAAGTCTATGGCTACACCTTC
CSARDFGREVYGYTF
>many|TRBJ1-1|TRBD1|TRBV5-1
TGCGCCAGCAGCTCGTACCCAGGGGGCATGATAACTGAAGCTTTCTTT
CASSSYPGGMITEAFF
>many|TRBJ2-2|NA|TRBV20-1
TGCAGTGCTATACATGTCGGGGAGCTGTTTTTT
CSAIHVGELFF
>NA|TRBJ2-7|NA|TRBV2
TGTGCCAGCAGTGATATCGGGGACATCGAGCAGTACTTC
CASSDIGDIEQYF